Listed below are T cell receptor beta chains from one sample, sequenced in a study of blood T cell repertoires in COVID-19. Method: immunoSEQ multiplex PCR; TCRdb's copy keeps in-frame clones and lacks some. The sample yields fewer than 250,000 clones, about 86% seen once. Sequencing was done on a sample of PBMCs or T cells enriched from blood (not recorded which). The receptors derive from a middle-aged woman with acute COVID-19. Each CDR3 is given with its conserved first and last residue. The D gene is left open where the match is weak. Clone size appears in some rows only: once, few, many, or a class for an expanded clone.

j_call v_call d_call clone_size cdr3_nt cdr3_aa
TRBJ1-1 TRBV19 - once TGTGCCAGTAGAAGCCGGGGGGGGGACACTGAAGCTTTCTTT CASRSRGGDTEAFF
TRBJ2-3 TRBV9 TRBD2 - TGTGCCAGCAGCCCCCCTGGCGGGAGGGCCAGCAATACGCAGTATTTT CASSPPGGRASNTQYF
TRBJ1-2 TRBV28 - - TGTGCCAGCAGTTTAGAGGGAAGCAACACCTTC CASSLEGSNTF
TRBJ1-5 TRBV28 TRBD1 once TGTGCCAGCAGCGAAGCCGGGACAGATAGCAATCAGCCCCAGCATTTT CASSEAGTDSNQPQHF
TRBJ2-7 TRBV5-4 TRBD1 - TGTGCCAGCAGCTTGGAACAGGGGGCAAGTGAGCAGTACTTC CASSLEQGASEQYF
TRBJ2-7 TRBV7-3 - - TGTGCCAGCAGCTCCCATTTGGCGGATTATTTCTCCTACGAGCAGTACTTC CASSSHLADYFSYEQYF
TRBJ2-5 TRBV18 TRBD1 - TGTGCCAGCTCACCCTCGGGACAGGGGGGGAAAGAGACCCAGTACTTC CASSPSGQGGKETQYF
TRBJ1-2 TRBV3-1/TRBV3-2 - - TGTGCCAGCAGCCGAGACAGATTCTATGGCTACACCTTC CASSRDRFYGYTF
TRBJ2-1 TRBV24-1 TRBD2 - TGTGCCACGGGACTAGCGGGGTCCTACAATGAGCAGTTCTTC CATGLAGSYNEQFF
TRBJ1-6 TRBV7-2 TRBD1 - TGTGCCAGCAGCTCGGGACAGGGGGTACCCTATAATTCACCCCTCCACTTT CASSSGQGVPYNSPLHF
TRBJ2-7 TRBV19 TRBD1 - TGTGCCAGTAGGGGACAGGTCAGCGAGCAGTACTTC CASRGQVSEQYF
TRBJ2-6 TRBV9 TRBD2 - TGTGCCAGCAGCGCCACTAGCGGAAGCTCTGGGGCCAACGTCCTGACTTTC CASSATSGSSGANVLTF
TRBJ2-7 TRBV5-8 TRBD2 - TGTGCCAGCAGCCTAGCGGGAAGCTACGAGCAGTACTTC CASSLAGSYEQYF
TRBJ1-5 TRBV2 TRBD1 - TGTGCCAGCAGTCTCGACCGACAGGGTTTTTCGCCCCAGCATTTT CASSLDRQGFSPQHF
TRBJ2-7 TRBV5-6 - once TGTGCCAGCAGCTTGTCTCCCTACGAGCAGTACTTC CASSLSPYEQYF